The clone carrying this T cell receptor beta chain showed up just a few times. Antigen specificity is unknown. The source of the sample is a study of T cell responses to AZD1222 COVID-19 vaccine. General observations from the study: Targeting of unmutated variant regions was reportedly seen in nearly half of spike-specific TCRs. Mostly white British, mostly female donors; authors suggested clonal diversity may be underestimated. Across spike, vaccine-associated CD4 TCRs were found, dominant at 160-218 and 743-854.

Using immunoSEQ multiplex PCR, the repertoire was profiled, and TCRdb retains in-frame clones only, with some absent. Here the sample spans 58,000 or so clones, 86% being singletons. This clonotype was obtained from an adult who received the AZD1222 COVID-19 vaccine. Sample: peripheral blood, taken 28 days after the second AZD1222 dose.

The CDR3 DNA sequence: TGTGCCAGCAGCTCCCGGACTAGCGGGAAAAGCTCCTACAATGAGCAGTTCTTC. This codes for CASSSRTSGKSSYNEQFF. The chain is built from TRBV7-6 and TRBJ2-1; TRBD2 matches 12 bases. V lost 4 bases to trimming and J lost 0 bases; unmatched junction nucleotides: 7. CDR1 is SGHVS, CDR2 FNYEAQ, per germline. This CDR3 region has 18 residues.